This TCR beta chain was observed in a study of T-cell memory formation after mild COVID-19. Study as a whole: TCR clusters were mostly donor specific. Study findings and constraints: Researchers found some responding clones in pre-infection memory, a sign that cross-reactive memory joined. CD4/CD8 balance held among clones contracting day 15 to 85, and later expanders leaned CD4+. Largely, contracting CD4+ clones fell within CM and EM, and contracting CD8+ clones within EMRA.

TCRdb ran MiXCR on the 5' RACE reads and lists one entry per CDR3 protein. The sample records some 310,000 distinct CDR3 sequences, around a fifth being singletons. As concerns this clonotype: Antigen unknown.

The CDR3 has 13 residues. Trimming left V 8 bases short and J 4 bases short, with 14 bases between. CDR1 and CDR2 from the germline V gene are MDHEN and SYDVKM. The gene calls are TRBV28 and TRBJ1-1; D perhaps matches TRBD1 (5 bases). The sequencing input was PBMCs or a T cell subset sorted from them (not recorded which). This clonotype was obtained from a young man who had mild COVID-19 (a few samples of this study predate the infection). Cell type and time point are not known. CDR3 bases: TGTGCCAGCCACAGGAATTCTCCCACTGAAGCTTTCTTT. Its protein is CASHRNSPTEAFF.